Shown below are 8 T cell receptor beta chains from a single sample sequenced in a study of STAT3 mutations in large granular lymphocyte leukemia. The assay was immunoSEQ multiplex PCR, and TCRdb's table has in-frame clones only and misses some. This table has 11,000 or so clones, approximately 83% appearing once. Their cognate antigens are unknown. Findings and limits, study-wide: In T-cell large granular lymphocyte leukemia, about half of patients showed multiple immunodominant subclonotypes.

The sample taken for sequencing was peripheral blood mononuclear cells. These receptors all stem from an elderly man with T-cell large granular lymphocyte leukemia. Some clones in this sample may be carry-over from other donors' samples.

The rearrangement joins TRBV15 to TRBJ2-3; 8 bases align to TRBD1. The CDR3 length is 15 residues. Germline CDR1 reads LNHNV; CDR2 reads YYDKDF (reference sequence). V lost 5 bases, J lost 4 bases, and 8 bases stayed unmatched. Written as DNA, the CDR3 is TGTGCCACCAGCTTCCCCCAGGGGGCCTCAGATACGCAGTATTTT. As protein: CATSFPQGASDTQYF. Based on the CDR3 plus reference TRBV15 and TRBJ2-3, the full variable domain is DAMVIQNPRYQVTQFGKPVTLSCSQTLNHNVMYWYQQKSSQAPKLLFHYYDKDFNNEADTPDNFQSRRPNTSFCFLDIRSPGLGDTAMYLCATSFPQGASDTQYFGPGTRLTVL.

This clone was recorded once. V and J are TRBV10-3 and TRBJ1-5; D is undetermined. V lost 6 bases to trimming and J lost 4 bases, with 13 bases between them. This CDR3 contains 14 residues. Germline V lookup: CDR1 ENHRY, CDR2 SYGVKD. CDR3 loop: CAISADRHNQPQHF. The CDR3 nucleotides read TGTGCCATCAGCGCGGACCGACATAATCAGCCCCAGCATTTT.

The chain uses TRBV30 and TRBJ1-1; D not resolved. CDR3 length equals 14 residues. The germline V gene has CDR1 GTSNPN and CDR2 SVGIG (reference sequence). Trimming left V 2 bases short and J 1 base short, with 11 bases between. The CDR3 is CAWSSGVGNTEAFF. The CDR3 coding sequence is TGTGCCTGGAGTAGTGGGGTCGGGAACACTGAAGCTTTCTTT.

The rearrangement links TRBV2 to TRBJ1-2, with 8 bases matching TRBD1. With V trimmed by 8 bases and J by 1 base, 12 bases remained unmatched. Per germline, CDR1 SNHLY and CDR2 FYNNEI. The CDR3 has 16 residues. Here the CDR3 DNA reads TGTGCCAGCGTATTCCGGCAGGGGGCGGATAACTATGGCTACACCTTC. Residues: CASVFRQGADNYGYTF.

This clone was seen just once. V is TRBV4-1 and J is TRBJ1-4, with D hard to call. The CDR3 is 16 residues long. The germline CDR1 and CDR2 sequences are MGHRA and YSYEKL. V gave up 0 bases and J gave up 8 bases, with 16 bases separating them. CDR3 sequence (DNA): TGCGCCAGCAGCCAAGATGGGAGTCAGAACAAGGAAAAACTGTTTTTT. It encodes CASSQDGSQNKEKLFF.

The chain recombines TRBV30 with TRBJ2-7, with D maybe TRBD2 (6 bases). This CDR3 contains 12 residues. The V and J ends lost 4 bases and 3 bases respectively, with 10 bases between them. From germline, CDR1 is GTSNPN and CDR2 SVGIG (reference sequence). CDR3 amino acids: CAWNSGLYEQYF. The CDR3 DNA sequence: TGTGCCTGGAACTCGGGACTCTACGAGCAGTACTTC.

This clone has just one count. The CDR3 here is CASSLVQGLIDYGYTF. DNA for the CDR3: TGTGCCAGCAGCTTAGTGCAGGGGTTGATCGACTATGGCTACACCTTC. The chain couples TRBV7-2 to TRBJ1-2; tentative D call: TRBD1 (6 bases). Germline CDR1 SGHTA, CDR2 FQGNSA. Trimming pared 1 base from V and 3 bases from J, leaving 15 bases between. This CDR3 region has 16 residues. Filled out from reference TRBV7-2 and TRBJ1-2, the complete variable domain reads GAGVSQSPSNKVTEKGKDVELRCDPISGHTALYWYRQSLGQGLEFLIYFQGNSAPDKSGLPSDRFSAERTGGSVSTLTIQRTQQEDSAVYLCASSLVQGLIDYGYTFGSGTRLTVV.

CDR3 nucleotides: TGTGCCAGCAGCTTGCTTGGGGATGGCTACACCTTC. Protein product: CASSLLGDGYTF. The V gene is TRBV5-6, the J gene TRBJ1-2, with D unresolved. Deletions cut 1 base from V and 6 bases from J, with 7 bases between. The germline CDR1 and CDR2 sequences are SGHDT and YYEEEE. This CDR3 is built from 12 residues.